This T cell receptor beta chain was retrieved from a study of blood T cell repertoires in COVID-19. Overall study context: From T cells, B-cell-depleted T cells, or PBMCs came the material, which was cDNA or gDNA.

Measured with immunoSEQ multiplex PCR; TCRdb has only the in-frame clones, and not every one. The table lists 25,000 to 35,000 clones, 93% of them singletons, with around 0.83% in the top ten. Unmatched junction bases numbered 13, after V lost 3 bases and J lost 3 bases. Germline CDR1 reads SGHAT; CDR2 reads FQNNGV. The CDR3 loop spans 17 amino acids. The receptor was isolated from a woman aged 65 to 85 with COVID-19, enrolled during active disease. The chain recombines TRBV11-2 with TRBJ2-7; 8 bases match TRBD2. The sample consisted of peripheral blood. The DNA for the CDR3 is TGTGCCAGCAGCTTGCGGACTAGCTACCTGACTGACTACGAGCAGTACTTC. Residues: CASSLRTSYLTDYEQYF.